This TCR beta chain appears in the sequencing data of a study of blood T cell repertoires in COVID-19. Overall study: Material from acute and convalescent COVID-19 was sourced from the United States, Italy and Spain. T cells, B-cell-depleted T cells, or PBMCs provided the cDNA or gDNA that served as material.

As handled by the study authors: Quantification of nucleated cells was approximated via reference gene primer amplification. Sequencing used immunoSEQ multiplex PCR; TCRdb keeps in-frame clones, though not all of them. The V and J calls and clone size come from that table; D and trimming were worked out from the DNA. This sample has roughly 460,000 clones, with 70% to 90% found just once. This CDR3 region has 15 residues. CDR1 is LNHNV, CDR2 YYDKDF, per germline (reference sequence). Trimming at V came to 3 bases and at J to 2 bases, leaving 2 bases not matched to a gene. Sequencing was done on a sample of peripheral blood. This chain links TRBV15 with TRBJ1-4, with 8 bases aligning to TRBD1. The TCR sequence derives from a man between 18 and 29 years old with COVID-19, enrolled during active disease. The CDR3 is CATSSDRGTNEKLFF. For the CDR3, the DNA is TGTGCCACCAGCAGTGACAGGGGTACTAATGAAAAACTGTTTTTT.